This T cell receptor beta chain derives from a study of shared clonotypes between healthy human individuals. At the level of the study: Sampling drew on donors who were a couple of women and a few men aged 18 to 49. Whole-study findings and limits: Several donors held around 5% of naive CD4 clonotypes in common. Non-shared clonotypes showed lower generation probabilities than clonotypes common to all four donors.

The data were produced by immunoSEQ multiplex PCR, yet TCRdb's version contains in-frame clones alone and is incomplete. Here the sample spans a few million clones, approximately 93% being singletons. Remarks on this clone: Its antigen is still unknown.

CDR3 length: 14 amino acids. In germline, CDR1 is MDHEN, CDR2 SYDVKM. The ends lost 8 bases at V and 2 bases at J; junction bases unmatched: 6. Sequenced material: naive CD4+ T cells from PBMCs. Subset denoted: CD45RA+ positively selected. The sequence came from a man aged 18 to 30 in good health. Some clones in this sample may be carry-over from other donors' samples. V gene TRBV28 combines with J gene TRBJ1-5; TRBD1 agrees at 7 bases. The CDR3 is CASGDRVGNQPQHF. The CDR3 DNA reads TGTGCCAGCGGCGACAGGGTCGGCAATCAGCCCCAGCATTTT.